This record concerns one TCR beta chain sequence. Time point reported: pre-treatment sample, taken before nivolumab and TIL therapy. The immunoSEQ assay was v3. Profiling relied on immunoSEQ multiplex PCR, and the TCRdb table lists in-frame clones only, not all of them. The sample contains 50,000 to 65,000 clones, 55% to 75% of which appear only once. Trimming took 2 bases from V and 8 from J, leaving 16 bases between them. CDR3 length equals 14 residues. Germline CDR1 reads SGHDT; CDR2 reads YYEEEE. The sample belongs to a study of TIL therapy for anti-PD-1-resistant metastatic lung cancer. This sequence joins TRBV5-6 and TRBJ1-2; D is uncertain. The sample was blood, taken at baseline. The clonotype comes from a person between 25 and 79 years old with non-small cell lung cancer. CDR3 bases: TGTGCCAGCAGCTTTTTCCGGGGTTCCGTGGGCTACACCTTC. It specifies CASSFFRGSVGYTF. The whole variable domain, remainder taken from reference TRBV5-6 and TRBJ1-2, is DAGVTQSPTHLIKTRGQQVTLRCSPKSGHDTVSWYQQALGQGPQFIFQYYEEEERQRGNFPDRFSGHQFPNYSSELNVNALLLGDSALYLCASSFFRGSVGYTFGSGTRLTVV.